This entry is about one T cell receptor (beta chain). The data belong to a study of blood T cell repertoires in COVID-19. For the study at large: In each case, the material was cDNA or gDNA derived from T cells, B-cell-depleted T cells, or PBMCs.

Membership in each cohort depended on participant-reported clinical history. Two negative PCRs, clearance, or symptom resolution were required of recovered Cohort 3 donors. Germline CDR1 is MNHEY and CDR2 is SMNVEV (reference sequence). The V gene end was trimmed by 8 bases and the J gene end by 4 bases; junction bases not matched to a gene: 5. This CDR3 is 13 amino acids long. In the original analysis: Amplified reference gene primers provided the basis for estimating nucleated cell counts. Profiled with immunoSEQ multiplex PCR; TCRdb holds only in-frame clones, not every one. V and J calls and clone size follow that table, whereas D and trimming were derived from the DNA. The sample contains some 330,000 clones, roughly four fifths of which appear only once.

This clonotype was sampled from a woman aged 45-60 years who had recovered from COVID-19. Sequencing used PBMCs or T cells enriched from blood (not recorded which). The V and J genes are TRBV27 and TRBJ1-2; 9 nucleotides agree with TRBD1. The DNA of the CDR3 is TGTGCCAGCGCACAGGGGGCTGCCTATGGCTACACCTTC. Its protein is CASAQGAAYGYTF.